Shown below are 6 T cell receptor beta chains from a single sample sequenced in a study of T-cell memory formation after mild COVID-19. TCRdb used MiXCR to reprocess the 5' RACE reads, holding one entry per CDR3 protein. The sample includes 400,000 to 450,000 distinct CDR3 sequences, 18% of them seen just once. The specimen was PBMCs or a T cell subset sorted from them (not recorded which). These receptors were obtained from a man between 18 and 29 years old who had mild COVID-19 (a few samples of this study predate the infection). Cell type and time point are not known.

The table lists this clonotype with a few counts. The rearrangement uses TRBV7-9 and TRBJ2-1; D call uncertain. Germline CDR1 SEHNR, CDR2 FQNEAQ (reference sequence). V shed 3 bases and J shed 0 bases, with 9 bases lying between them. The CDR3 has 15 amino acids. The CDR3 nucleotides read TGTGCCAGCAGCTTTAGACCTGGCTCCTACAATGAGCAGTTCTTC. Translation gives CASSFRPGSYNEQFF.

The V gene is TRBV29-1, the J gene TRBJ2-3; 7 nucleotides align to TRBD2. Trimming removed 4 bases from V and 5 bases from J; junction bases left unmatched: 9. The CDR3 has 14 amino acids. Germline CDR1 SQVTM, CDR2 ANQGSEA. The DNA for the CDR3 is TGCAGCGTTGTTTATCGAGCGGGGTTAGATACGCAGTATTTT. Amino acid sequence: CSVVYRAGLDTQYF.

The V and J genes are TRBV6-5 and TRBJ2-3; a possible D gene is TRBD2 (5 bases). This CDR3 is built from 15 residues. The germline V and J ends were trimmed by 4 bases and 7 bases, with 18 bases remaining between them. Per germline, CDR1 MNHEY and CDR2 SVGAGI. CDR3 residues: CASSSLREGWNTQYF. The CDR3 DNA is TGTGCCAGCAGTTCCCTACGTGAGGGTTGGAATACGCAGTATTTT.

This clonotype appeared a few times. CDR3 protein: CSARLAGTWEDTQYF. CDR3 DNA sequence: TGCAGTGCTAGACTAGCGGGGACATGGGAAGATACGCAGTATTTT. This chain uses TRBV20-1 with TRBJ2-3; 9 positions match TRBD2. CDR3 size: 15 residues. Per germline, CDR1 DFQATT and CDR2 SNEGSKA (reference sequence). Trimming removed 2 bases from V and 5 bases from J; junction bases left unmatched: 8.

This clonotype turned up a few times. The V call is TRBV7-8, the J call TRBJ2-1; D not resolved. V was trimmed by 1 base and J by 3 bases, leaving 7 bases between them. Germline V CDR1 and CDR2: SGHVS, FQNEAQ. The CDR3 length is 14 residues. The CDR3 sequence is CASSLEGYYNEQFF. The CDR3 DNA reads TGTGCCAGCAGCTTAGAGGGCTACTACAATGAGCAGTTCTTC. Drawing the rest from reference TRBV7-8 and TRBJ2-1, the complete variable domain is GAGVSQSPRYKVAKRGQDVALRCDPISGHVSLFWYQQALGQGPEFLTYFQNEAQLDKSGLPSDRFFAERPEGSVSTLKIQRTQQEDSAVYLCASSLEGYYNEQFFGPGTRLTVL.

This clonotype was found a few times. This rearrangement joins TRBV6-6 to TRBJ1-2; D not certain. Germline V lookup: CDR1 MNHNY, CDR2 SVGAGI (reference sequence). This CDR3 spans 15 amino acids. V lost 6 bases and J 5 bases, leaving 19 bases between the germline ends. CDR3 nucleotides: TGTGCCAGCAGCCACCTAAAGGAGGCCTTGTATGGCTACACCTTC. Translated, it gives CASSHLKEALYGYTF.